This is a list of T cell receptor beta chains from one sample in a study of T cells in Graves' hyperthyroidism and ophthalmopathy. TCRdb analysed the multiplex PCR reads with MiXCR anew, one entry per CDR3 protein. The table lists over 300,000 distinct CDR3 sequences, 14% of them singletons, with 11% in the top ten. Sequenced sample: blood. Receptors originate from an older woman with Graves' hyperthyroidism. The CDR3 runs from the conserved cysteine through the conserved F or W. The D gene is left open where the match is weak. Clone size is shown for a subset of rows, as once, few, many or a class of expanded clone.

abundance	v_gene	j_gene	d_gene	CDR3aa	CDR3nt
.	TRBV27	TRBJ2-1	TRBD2	CASSLRTSGSIYNEQFF	TGTGCCAGCAGTTTACGGACTAGCGGGAGTATCTACAATGAGCAGTTCTTC
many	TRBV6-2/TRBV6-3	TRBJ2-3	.	CAVGAVSTDTQYF	TGTGCCGTCGGGGCGGTGAGCACAGATACGCAGTATTTT
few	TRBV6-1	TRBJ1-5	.	CASSPGLINQPQHF	TGTGCCAGCTCTCCGGGACTGATTAATCAGCCCCAGCATTTT
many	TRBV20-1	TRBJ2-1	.	CSATPRLKVSSYNEQFF	TGCAGTGCTACTCCGAGGCTAAAAGTGAGCTCCTACAATGAGCAGTTCTTC
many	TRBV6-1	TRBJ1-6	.	CASRKNRVADSPLHF	TGTGCCAGCAGAAAAAACAGGGTAGCTGATTCACCCCTCCACTTT
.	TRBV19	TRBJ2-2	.	CASSIDRGGGSPGELFF	TGTGCCAGTAGTATAGATAGGGGCGGGGGCAGTCCCGGGGAGCTGTTTTTT
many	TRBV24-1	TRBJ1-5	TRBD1	CATSDGTVFNQPQHF	TGTGCCACCAGTGACGGGACAGTGTTCAATCAGCCCCAGCATTTT
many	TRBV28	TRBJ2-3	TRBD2	CASSLFPGRADTQYF	TGTGCCAGCAGTTTATTTCCAGGGAGGGCAGATACGCAGTATTTT
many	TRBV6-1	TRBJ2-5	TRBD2	CASSSSGTPETQYF	TGTGCCAGCAGCTCTAGCGGGACCCCAGAGACCCAGTACTTC
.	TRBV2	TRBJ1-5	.	CASRGSSNQPQHF	TGTGCCAGCAGGGGGTCGAGCAATCAGCCCCAGCATTTT
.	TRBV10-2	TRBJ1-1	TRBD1	CASSETGGRTEAFF	TGCGCCAGCAGTGAAACAGGGGGCCGGACTGAAGCTTTCTTT
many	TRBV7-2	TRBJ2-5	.	CASSFGDARGETQYF	TGTGCCAGCAGCTTTGGGGATGCGCGAGGAGAGACCCAGTACTTC
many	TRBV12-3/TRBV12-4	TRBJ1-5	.	CASSLRANQPQHF	TGTGCCAGCAGTTTAAGGGCCAATCAGCCCCAGCATTTT
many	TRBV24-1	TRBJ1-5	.	CATSPQGNQPQHF	TGTGCCACCAGCCCACAGGGCAATCAGCCCCAGCATTTT
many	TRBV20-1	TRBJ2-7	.	CSAGQGSYEQYF	TGCAGTGCCGGGCAGGGGAGCTACGAGCAGTACTTC
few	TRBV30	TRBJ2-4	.	CAWSVRVGDWGKNIQYF	TGTGCCTGGAGTGTACGAGTCGGGGATTGGGGCAAAAACATTCAGTACTTC
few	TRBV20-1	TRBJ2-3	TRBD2	CSARDLWTSGGTDTQYF	TGCAGTGCTAGAGACCTCTGGACTAGCGGAGGCACAGATACGCAGTATTTT
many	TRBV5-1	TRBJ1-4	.	CASSHPDRPEKLFF	TGCGCCAGCAGCCACCCTGACAGGCCCGAAAAACTGTTTTTT
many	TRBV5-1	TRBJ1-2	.	CASSQRGAANYGYTF	TGCGCCAGCAGCCAACGGGGAGCCGCTAACTATGGCTACACCTTC
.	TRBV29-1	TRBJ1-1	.	CSVEVGGLGTEAFF	TGCAGCGTTGAGGTTGGGGGTCTGGGCACTGAAGCTTTCTTT
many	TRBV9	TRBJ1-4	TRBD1	CASSTGTGVNEKLFF	TGTGCCAGCAGCACCGGGACAGGAGTTAATGAAAAACTGTTTTTT
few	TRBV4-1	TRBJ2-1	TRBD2	CASTLAGGSNEQFF	TGTGCCAGCACCCTAGCGGGAGGGTCGAATGAGCAGTTCTTC
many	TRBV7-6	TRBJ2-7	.	CASSLEESYEQYF	TGTGCCAGCAGCTTAGAGGAGTCCTACGAGCAGTACTTC
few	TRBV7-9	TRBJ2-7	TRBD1	CASSPPGQFSYEQYF	TGTGCCAGCAGCCCCCCGGGACAGTTTTCCTACGAGCAGTACTTC
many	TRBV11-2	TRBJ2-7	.	CASSPLPAIRAYEQYF	TGTGCCAGCAGCCCTCTTCCTGCGATCCGTGCCTACGAGCAGTACTTC
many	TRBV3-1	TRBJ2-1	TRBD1	CASSQARDRVANEQFF	TGTGCCAGCAGCCAAGCCCGGGACAGGGTGGCCAATGAGCAGTTCTTC
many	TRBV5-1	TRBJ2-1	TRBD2	CASNWEGAGREAFF	TGCGCCAGCAATTGGGAGGGAGCTGGTCGGGAGGCGTTCTTC
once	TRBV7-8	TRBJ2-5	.	CASSLWAIGVRETQYF	TGTGCCAGCAGCTTATGGGCTATTGGGGTGAGGGAGACCCAGTACTTC
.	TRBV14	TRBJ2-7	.	CASSQEAYGPLYEQYF	TGTGCCAGCAGCCAAGAAGCGTATGGACCACTATACGAGCAGTACTTC
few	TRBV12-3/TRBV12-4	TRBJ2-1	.	CASSLGGSAYNEQFF	TGTGCCAGCAGTTTAGGGGGGAGTGCCTACAATGAGCAGTTCTTC
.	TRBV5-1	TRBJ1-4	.	CASSRQVTDEKLFF	TGCGCCAGCAGCAGACAGGTGACGGATGAAAAACTGTTTTTT
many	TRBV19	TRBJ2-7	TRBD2	CASSLHLAGGPYEQYF	TGTGCCAGTAGTCTCCATCTAGCGGGAGGGCCGTACGAGCAGTACTTC
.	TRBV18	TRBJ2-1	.	CASSRWAGDENEQFF	TGTGCCAGCTCACGTTGGGCAGGGGATGAGAATGAGCAGTTCTTC
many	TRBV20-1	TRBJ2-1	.	CSARRSEQFF	TGCAGTGCGCGGCGGAGTGAGCAGTTCTTC
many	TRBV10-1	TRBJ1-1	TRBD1	CASSRTGFPNTEAFF	TGCGCCAGCTCTCGGACAGGGTTCCCGAACACTGAAGCTTTCTTT
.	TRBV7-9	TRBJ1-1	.	CASTGLYTEAFF	TGTGCCAGCACCGGACTGTACACTGAAGCTTTCTTT
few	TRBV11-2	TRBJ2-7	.	CASRGLAFGGYEQYF	TGTGCCAGCAGAGGCCTAGCCTTCGGGGGCTACGAGCAGTACTTC
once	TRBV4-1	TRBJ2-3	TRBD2	CASSPGSAGGRTDTQYF	TGCGCCAGCAGCCCCGGTTCGGCAGGCGGGAGAACAGATACGCAGTATTTT
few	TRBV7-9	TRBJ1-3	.	CASSHKGNSGNTIYF	TGTGCCAGCAGCCATAAAGGGAACTCTGGAAACACCATATATTTT
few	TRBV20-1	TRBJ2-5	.	CSATDSQETQYF	TGCAGTGCTACGGACTCTCAAGAGACCCAGTACTTC
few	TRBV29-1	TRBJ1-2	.	CSVVYSGAGYGYTF	TGCAGCGTTGTCTATTCGGGGGCTGGCTATGGCTACACCTTC
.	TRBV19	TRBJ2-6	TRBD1	CASKAQGVSGANVLTF	TGTGCCAGTAAGGCCCAGGGGGTATCTGGGGCCAACGTCCTGACTTTC
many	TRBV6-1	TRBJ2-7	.	CASSEASVYEQYF	TGTGCCAGCAGTGAAGCATCAGTCTACGAGCAGTACTTC
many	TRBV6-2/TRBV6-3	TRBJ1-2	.	CASSNKQESDYGYTF	TGTGCCAGCAGTAACAAACAGGAATCGGACTATGGCTACACCTTC
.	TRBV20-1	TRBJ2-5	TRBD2	CSARVDTRASGRWETQYF	TGCAGTGCTAGAGTAGATACGCGAGCTAGCGGGAGGTGGGAGACCCAGTACTTC
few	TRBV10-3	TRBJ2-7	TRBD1	CATTGQGEQYF	TGTGCCACTACAGGACAGGGTGAGCAGTACTTC
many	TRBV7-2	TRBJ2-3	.	CASSLTGISTDTQYF	TGTGCCAGCAGCTTAACGGGGATTAGCACAGATACGCAGTATTTT
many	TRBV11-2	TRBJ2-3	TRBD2	CASSYGLAGPRDTQYF	TGTGCCAGCAGCTACGGACTAGCGGGGCCGCGAGATACGCAGTATTTT
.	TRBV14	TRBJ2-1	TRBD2	CASSRLATSGISYNEQFF	TGTGCCAGCAGCCGGCTAGCTACTAGCGGTATCTCCTACAATGAGCAGTTCTTC
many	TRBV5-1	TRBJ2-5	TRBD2	CASSLGLMAGGIQETQYF	TGCGCCAGCAGCTTGGGACTCATGGCGGGAGGGATTCAAGAGACCCAGTACTTC
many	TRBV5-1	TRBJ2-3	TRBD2	CASSLLGGSTDTQYF	TGCGCCAGCAGCTTGTTGGGGGGGAGCACAGATACGCAGTATTTT
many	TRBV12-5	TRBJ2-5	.	CASGTQGFQETQYF	TGTGCTAGTGGAACACAGGGCTTCCAAGAGACCCAGTACTTC
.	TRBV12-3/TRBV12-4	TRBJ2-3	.	CASSLPGDTQYF	TGTGCCAGCAGTTTACCAGGGGATACGCAGTATTTT